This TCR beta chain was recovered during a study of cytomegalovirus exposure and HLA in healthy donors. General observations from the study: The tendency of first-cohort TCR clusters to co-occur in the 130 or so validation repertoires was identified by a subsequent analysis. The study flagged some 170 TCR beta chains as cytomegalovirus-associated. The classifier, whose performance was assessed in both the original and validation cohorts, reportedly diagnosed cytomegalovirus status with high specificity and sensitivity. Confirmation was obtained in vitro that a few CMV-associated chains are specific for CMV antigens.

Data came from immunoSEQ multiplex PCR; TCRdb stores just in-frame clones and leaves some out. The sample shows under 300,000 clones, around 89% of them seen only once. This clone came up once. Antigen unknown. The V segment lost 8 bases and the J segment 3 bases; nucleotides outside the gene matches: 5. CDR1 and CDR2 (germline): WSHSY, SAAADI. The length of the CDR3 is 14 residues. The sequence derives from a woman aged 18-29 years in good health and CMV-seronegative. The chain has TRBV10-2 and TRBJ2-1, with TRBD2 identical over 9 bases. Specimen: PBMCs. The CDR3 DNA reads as TGCGCCAGCGCGCGTAGCGGGAGCTACAATGAGCAGTTCTTC. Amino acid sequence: CASARSGSYNEQFF.